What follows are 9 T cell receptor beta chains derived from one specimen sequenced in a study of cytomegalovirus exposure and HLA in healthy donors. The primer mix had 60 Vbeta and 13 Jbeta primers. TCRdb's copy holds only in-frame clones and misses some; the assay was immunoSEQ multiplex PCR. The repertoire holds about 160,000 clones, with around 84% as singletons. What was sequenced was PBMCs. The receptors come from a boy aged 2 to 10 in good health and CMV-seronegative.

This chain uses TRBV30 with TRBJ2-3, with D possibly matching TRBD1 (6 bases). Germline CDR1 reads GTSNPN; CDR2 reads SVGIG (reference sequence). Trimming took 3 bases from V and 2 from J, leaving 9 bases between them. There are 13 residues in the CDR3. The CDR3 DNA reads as TGTGCCTGGAGGGGGGCTGACACAGATACGCAGTATTTT. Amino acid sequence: CAWRGADTDTQYF.

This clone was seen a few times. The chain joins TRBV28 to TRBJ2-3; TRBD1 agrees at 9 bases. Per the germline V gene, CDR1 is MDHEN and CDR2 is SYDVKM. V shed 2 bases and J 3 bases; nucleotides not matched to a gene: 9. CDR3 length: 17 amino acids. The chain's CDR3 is CASSLREWDRVTDTQYF. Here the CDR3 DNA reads TGTGCCAGCAGTTTAAGGGAATGGGACAGGGTGACAGATACGCAGTATTTT. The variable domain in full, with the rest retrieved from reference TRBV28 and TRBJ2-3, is DVKVTQSSRYLVKRTGEKVFLECVQDMDHENMFWYRQDPGLGLRLIYFSYDVKMKEKGDIPEGYSVSREKKERFSLILESASTNQTSMYLCASSLREWDRVTDTQYFGPGTRLTVL.

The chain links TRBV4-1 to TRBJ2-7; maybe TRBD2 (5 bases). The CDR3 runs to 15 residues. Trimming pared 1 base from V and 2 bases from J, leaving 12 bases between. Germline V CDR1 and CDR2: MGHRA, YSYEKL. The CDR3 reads CASSQAPLDPYEQYF. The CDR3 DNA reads TGCGCCAGCAGCCAAGCTCCACTAGACCCCTACGAGCAGTACTTC.

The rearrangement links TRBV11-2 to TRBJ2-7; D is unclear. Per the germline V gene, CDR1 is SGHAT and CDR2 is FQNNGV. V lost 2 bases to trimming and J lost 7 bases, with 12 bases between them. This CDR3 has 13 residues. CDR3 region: CASSLFDKEEQYF. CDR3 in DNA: TGTGCCAGCAGCTTATTCGACAAGGAAGAGCAGTACTTC. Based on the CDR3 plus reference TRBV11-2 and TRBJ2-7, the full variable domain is EAGVAQSPRYKIIEKRQSVAFWCNPISGHATLYWYQQILGQGPKLLIQFQNNGVVDDSQLPKDRFSAERLKGVDSTLKIQPAKLEDSAVYLCASSLFDKEEQYFGPGTRLTVT.

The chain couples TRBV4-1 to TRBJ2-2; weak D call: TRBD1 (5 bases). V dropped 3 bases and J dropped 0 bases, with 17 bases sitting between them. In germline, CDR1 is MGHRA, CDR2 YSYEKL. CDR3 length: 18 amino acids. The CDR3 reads CASSQGPLEATNTGELFF. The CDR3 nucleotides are TGCGCCAGCAGCCAGGGGCCTTTAGAAGCTACGAACACCGGGGAGCTGTTTTTT.

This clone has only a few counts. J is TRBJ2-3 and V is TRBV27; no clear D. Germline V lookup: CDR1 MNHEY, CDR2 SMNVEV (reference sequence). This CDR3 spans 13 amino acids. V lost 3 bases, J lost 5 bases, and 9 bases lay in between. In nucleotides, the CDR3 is TGTGCCAGCAGTTTTAGTGGGCAAGATACGCAGTATTTT. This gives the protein CASSFSGQDTQYF.

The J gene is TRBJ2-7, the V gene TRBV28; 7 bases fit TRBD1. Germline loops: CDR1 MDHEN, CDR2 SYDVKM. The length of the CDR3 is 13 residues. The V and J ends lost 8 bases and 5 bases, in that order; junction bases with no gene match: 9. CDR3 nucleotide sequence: TGTGCCAGCGGCTCGACAGGGAACCACGAGCAGTACTTC. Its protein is CASGSTGNHEQYF.

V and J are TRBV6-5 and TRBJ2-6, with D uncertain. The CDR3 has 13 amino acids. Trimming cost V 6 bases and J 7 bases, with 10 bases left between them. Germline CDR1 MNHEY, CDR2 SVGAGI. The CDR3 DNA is TGTGCCAGCAGCGAGCCAGGAGCCAACGTCCTGACTTTC. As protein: CASSEPGANVLTF.

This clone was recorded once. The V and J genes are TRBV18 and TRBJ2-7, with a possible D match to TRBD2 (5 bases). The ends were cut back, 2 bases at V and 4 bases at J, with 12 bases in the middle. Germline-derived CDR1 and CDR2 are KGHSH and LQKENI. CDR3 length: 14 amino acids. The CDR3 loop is CASSPFEGKYEQYV. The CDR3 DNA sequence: TGTGCCAGCTCACCATTCGAGGGAAAATACGAGCAGTACGTC.